These 23 T cell receptor beta chains share one sample of origin, sequenced in a study of Graves' ophthalmopathy and Graves' hyperthyroidism. Investigators amplified TCR beta CDR3 regions from RNA transcripts. First-round RT-PCR with HTBI primers preceded a second-round multiplex PCR. TCRdb reprocessed the multiplex PCR reads with MiXCR, giving one entry per CDR3 protein. The sample includes about 400,000 distinct CDR3 sequences, around 18% of them seen just once. Sequenced: peripheral blood. These receptors all stem from a woman in her late teens or twenties with Graves' ophthalmopathy.

This clonotype has a count of ten or more. The chain joins TRBV4-3 to TRBJ1-2, with 9 bases fitting TRBD1. The CDR3 spans 16 residues. CDR1 LGHNA and CDR2 YSLEER come from the germline V gene. Trimming at V came to 0 bases and at J to 4 bases, leaving 6 bases not matched to a gene. CDR3 loop: CASSQELDRGSYGYTF. In DNA form, the CDR3 reads TGCGCCAGCAGCCAAGAGTTGGACAGGGGAAGCTATGGCTACACCTTC.

This clonotype occurred many times. This chain links TRBV27 with TRBJ2-7; no reliable D call. The V end was cut by 0 bases, the J end by 5 bases, with 17 bases between. From germline, CDR1 is MNHEY and CDR2 SMNVEV (reference sequence). The CDR3 spans 16 residues. DNA of the CDR3: TGTGCCAGCAGTTTATCACTTTTCTCAGGCGGAGACGAGCAGTACTTC. This translates into CASSLSLFSGGDEQYF.

Ten or more counts support this clonotype. This chain joins TRBV28 and TRBJ1-2, with 9 positions matching TRBD1. The germline V gene encodes CDR1 MDHEN and CDR2 SYDVKM. The J segment lost 4 bases and the V segment lost 2 bases, leaving 14 bases of the junction unmatched. This CDR3 has 18 amino acids. CDR3 sequence reads: CASSLRIGTGSGSYGYTF. In DNA, the CDR3 is TGTGCCAGCAGTTTAAGGATCGGGACAGGGAGTGGGTCCTATGGCTACACCTTC.

This clonotype was seen repeatedly, ten times or more. The chain joins TRBV2 to TRBJ1-6; TRBD1 is a possible D gene (6 bases). From germline, CDR1 is SNHLY and CDR2 FYNNEI. The V end lost 8 bases, the J end lost 9 bases, and 14 bases lay between the germline ends. This CDR3 is 13 amino acids long. The CDR3 bases are TGTGCCAGCGAGGTGGCAGGGGCTTCACCCCTCCACTTT. Encoded protein: CASEVAGASPLHF.

This clonotype appeared many times. This sequence joins TRBV15 and TRBJ2-2; no definite D call. Germline V gene data show CDR1 as LNHNV and CDR2 as YYDKDF (reference sequence). The CDR3 extends over 13 amino acids. V was shortened by 1 base and J by 4 bases, with 4 bases between the two germline ends. The DNA of the CDR3 is TGTGCCACCAGCAGAGCAGGCACCGGGGAGCTGTTTTTT. It specifies CATSRAGTGELFF.

In this sample, this clonotype turned up many times. CDR3 DNA sequence: TGTGCCAGCAGCTTCCGGACAGGGGAAAACGTCCTGACTTTC. Its translation is CASSFRTGENVLTF. This chain links TRBV7-2 with TRBJ2-6; 9 bases line up with TRBD1. J gave up 10 bases and V 3 bases, and 4 bases lay outside the gene matches. The CDR3 covers 14 residues. Germline assignment: CDR1 SGHTA and CDR2 FQGNSA.

Many counts were recorded for this clonotype. The gene calls are TRBV6-2 or TRBV6-3 and TRBJ1-1, with D perhaps TRBD1 (5 bases). V was shortened by 0 bases and J by 3 bases, with 20 bases between the two germline ends. The CDR3 is 18 amino acids. In germline, CDR1 is MNHEY, CDR2 SVGEGT. The CDR3 DNA sequence: TGTGCCAGCAGTTACTCGCGAGGGGCCAACCCGAGGGACACTGAAGCTTTCTTT. Amino acids: CASSYSRGANPRDTEAFF.

This clonotype was seen ten or more times. The rearrangement links TRBV27 to TRBJ1-1; D possibly corresponds to TRBD1 (6 bases). V dropped 7 bases and J dropped 4 bases, with 22 bases sitting between them. This CDR3 spans 16 amino acids. Germline V CDR1 and CDR2: MNHEY, SMNVEV (reference sequence). CDR3 region: CASTQLGGSGATEAFF. CDR3 DNA: TGTGCCAGCACCCAACTAGGGGGATCTGGGGCCACTGAAGCTTTCTTT.

Only a few counts were recorded for this clonotype. The rearrangement joins TRBV5-1 to TRBJ1-1; 7 bases agree with TRBD1. Germline trimming cut 2 bases from V and 2 bases from J; bases unmatched to any gene: 6. This CDR3 has 15 amino acids. The germline CDR1 and CDR2 sequences are SGHRS and YFSETQ. CDR3 region: CASSFSGQFNTEAFF. DNA of the CDR3: TGCGCCAGCAGCTTCTCGGGACAGTTTAACACTGAAGCTTTCTTT.

This clonotype was observed at least ten times. This rearrangement joins TRBV6-1 to TRBJ2-7; D remains unclear. The CDR3 is made up of 13 amino acids. V lost 0 bases and J 3 bases, leaving 6 bases between the germline ends. Germline V CDR1 and CDR2: MNHNS, SASEGT. In nucleotides, the CDR3 is TGTGCCAGCAGTGAAGCGGAGAGCTACGAGCAGTACTTC. It translates to CASSEAESYEQYF.

This clonotype was observed many times. This chain joins TRBV10-3 and TRBJ1-1; 7 bases are shared with TRBD1. The J segment lost 3 bases and the V segment lost 6 bases, leaving 10 bases of the junction unmatched. CDR3 length equals 15 residues. Germline-derived CDR1 and CDR2 are ENHRY and SYGVKD. The CDR3 DNA reads as TGTGCCATCAGCCCTCGTCCCAGGGGGGACACTGAAGCTTTCTTT. It is translated as CAISPRPRGDTEAFF.

This clonotype was counted at least ten times. CDR3 sequence reads: CATQKDGGYTF. The CDR3 DNA reads TGTGCCACCCAAAAGGATGGAGGCTACACCTTC. The J gene is TRBJ1-2, the V gene TRBV27, with D unresolved. The V gene lost 10 bases and the J gene lost 8 bases, with 14 bases spanning the gap. The CDR3 contains 11 residues. CDR1 is MNHEY and CDR2 is SMNVEV in the germline V gene (reference sequence).

This clonotype was recorded at least ten times. This chain joins TRBV20-1 and TRBJ1-2, with D maybe TRBD1 (5 bases). The CDR3 is 15 amino acids. The V end was cut by 0 bases, the J end by 4 bases, with 15 bases between. The V gene's germline CDR1 is DFQATT and CDR2 SNEGSKA (reference sequence). CDR3 DNA sequence: TGCAGTGCTAGAGATCTGAGGGGACCATCCTATGGCTACACCTTC. Translated: CSARDLRGPSYGYTF.

The chain carries TRBV6-5 and TRBJ2-6; 9 bases fit TRBD1. Trimming removed 5 bases from V and 4 bases from J; junction bases left unmatched: 3. Germline lookup yields CDR1 MNHEY and CDR2 SVGAGI. This CDR3 is built from 15 residues. The CDR3 DNA is TGTGCCAGCAGTAACAGGGGGCTCGGGGCCAACGTCCTGACTTTC. Translating gives CASSNRGLGANVLTF.

In its sample, this clonotype was seen many times. This sequence joins TRBV28 and TRBJ2-3; D is unclear. V lost 5 bases, J lost 5 bases, and 8 bases lay in between. The CDR3 spans 12 residues. The germline CDR1 and CDR2 sequences are MDHEN and SYDVKM. The CDR3 loop is CASSPPGDTQYF. The CDR3 nucleotides read TGTGCCAGCAGTCCACCCGGAGATACGCAGTATTTT.

In its sample, this clonotype was seen many times. The rearrangement uses TRBV5-1 and TRBJ2-6; D possibly matches TRBD1 or TRBD2 (5 bases each). Germline V gives CDR1 SGHRS, CDR2 YFSETQ. CDR3 length equals 18 residues. With 0 bases removed from V and 2 bases from J, the gap between germline ends came to 15 bases. CDR3 sequence: CASSLVAGGGPGANVLTF. CDR3 bases: TGCGCCAGCAGCTTGGTTGCGGGTGGGGGACCTGGGGCCAACGTCCTGACTTTC.

This clonotype was found many times. This chain connects TRBV12-3 or TRBV12-4 to TRBJ1-5; no clear D gene. This CDR3 is 17 amino acids long. V gave up 2 bases and J gave up 1 base, with 15 bases separating them. CDR3 sequence reads: CASSLTMGPRSNQPQHF. The DNA for the CDR3 is TGTGCCAGCAGTTTAACGATGGGCCCTAGGAGCAATCAGCCCCAGCATTTT.

This sequence joins TRBV29-1 and TRBJ2-7; no clear D gene. CDR1 is SQVTM, CDR2 ANQGSEA, per germline. The V gene lost 4 bases and the J gene lost 1 base, with 8 bases spanning the gap. The CDR3 runs 12 residues. The CDR3 nucleotides read TGCAGCGTTGGGGCGGTTTCCTACGAGCAGTACTTC. As protein: CSVGAVSYEQYF.

The table lists this clonotype with many counts. The chain employs TRBV6-2 or TRBV6-3 and TRBJ2-7; D tentatively fits TRBD1 or TRBD2 (5 bases each). This CDR3 is built from 13 residues. The ends were cut back, 5 bases at V and 1 base at J, with 9 bases in the middle. CDR1 and CDR2 (germline): MNHEY, SVGEGT. CDR3 protein: CASSRGVSYEQYF. The DNA of the CDR3 is TGTGCCAGCAGTAGAGGGGTATCCTACGAGCAGTACTTC.

This clonotype was recorded many times. The V gene is TRBV28, the J gene TRBJ2-7; the D call may be TRBD1 or TRBD2 (5 bases each). Germline assignment: CDR1 MDHEN and CDR2 SYDVKM. The CDR3 runs to 12 residues. The V end was cut by 5 bases, the J end by 6 bases, with 11 bases between. CDR3 region: CASSGGLGEQYF. CDR3 bases: TGTGCCAGCAGTGGGGGTCTCGGCGAGCAGTACTTC.

The sample holds many counts of this clonotype. J is TRBJ1-1 and V is TRBV28, with TRBD1 matching 7 bases. Germline V gives CDR1 MDHEN, CDR2 SYDVKM. J was trimmed by 0 bases and V by 5 bases; bases with no gene match: 6. The CDR3 is 15 residues long. CDR3 in amino acids: CASSPATGLNTEAFF. CDR3 DNA sequence: TGTGCCAGCAGTCCCGCGACAGGGCTGAACACTGAAGCTTTCTTT.

This clonotype was counted ten times or more. The chain joins TRBV28 to TRBJ2-7; D is unresolved. Germline V gene sequence: CDR1 MDHEN, CDR2 SYDVKM. This CDR3 has 14 amino acids. V was shortened by 4 bases and J by 0 bases, with 10 bases between the two germline ends. CDR3: CASSSPSNSYEQYF. DNA for the CDR3: TGTGCCAGCAGTTCGCCCTCGAACTCCTACGAGCAGTACTTC.

This clonotype was counted many times. The V call is TRBV6-1, the J call TRBJ2-5, with D hard to call. With 5 bases removed from V and 2 bases from J, the gap between germline ends came to 12 bases. Germline V CDR1 and CDR2: MNHNS, SASEGT. The CDR3 has 14 amino acids. CDR3: CASSRSTPQETQYF. The CDR3 coding sequence is TGTGCCAGCAGTAGGTCGACACCTCAAGAGACCCAGTACTTC.